A selection of T cell receptor beta chains follows, all from one sample in a study of monozygotic twins with inflammatory bowel disease. TCRdb re-analyzed the 5' RACE reads; it lists each CDR3 protein once, without DNA. The sample table sets out fewer than 350,000 distinct CDR3 sequences. The specimen sequenced was blood. These TCRs come from a human donor with ulcerative colitis or Crohn's disease, or a healthy co-twin of an affected twin (not recorded which). Both conserved end residues are part of each CDR3.

TRBV11-2	TRBJ2-1	CASSLNEGRFF
TRBV7-3	TRBJ2-2	CDSSSRLAGEVGSSELFF
TRBV7-2	TRBJ2-7	CASSFYQDYEQYF
TRBV7-3	TRBJ2-1	CASSLIGTSEYNEQFF
TRBV3-1	TRBJ2-1	CASSQGARGTVNEQFF
TRBV20-1	TRBJ1-3	CSAREGGATGNTIYF
TRBV7-2	TRBJ2-3	CASSLAGGADTQYF
TRBV6-6	TRBJ1-2	CARGQNYGYTF
TRBV4-2	TRBJ2-1	CASSPFPQGNHNEQFF
TRBV29-1	TRBJ1-4	CSSLDREGEKLFF
TRBV5-4	TRBJ2-1	CASSLGGTPYNEQFF
TRBV6-5	TRBJ1-1	CASSYSRSTEAFF
TRBV9	TRBJ2-2	CASSETAWLSTGELFF
TRBV5-1	TRBJ2-1	CASSLWVETPNEQFF
TRBV6-2/TRBV6-3	TRBJ2-7	CASSYPYQGTSSYEQYF
TRBV7-2	TRBJ2-5	CASSPTGGRETQYF
TRBV5-4	TRBJ2-1	CASSLGLSGASSYNEQFF
TRBV20-1	TRBJ2-2	CSARGYAGTGVTGELFF
TRBV7-9	TRBJ2-7	CASSLNYYEQYF
TRBV2	TRBJ2-5	CASLPDRDGQETQYF
TRBV25-1	TRBJ1-1	CAGRGYRNTEAFF
TRBV27	TRBJ2-2	CASSFLEGTNTGELFF
TRBV28	TRBJ2-1	CASSNAGTTYNEQFF
TRBV12-3/TRBV12-4	TRBJ1-1	CASSFRGETMEEAFF
TRBV20-1	TRBJ2-2	CSARDRSTRGVTGELFF
TRBV28	TRBJ2-7	CASSFKPSTGSSYEQYF
TRBV7-2	TRBJ1-1	CASSNRQGATEAFF
TRBV2	TRBJ1-2	CASSTAGGHGGYTF
TRBV5-1	TRBJ2-3	CASTGTSGGDTQYF
TRBV15	TRBJ2-3	CATSRDVADTQYF
TRBV12-5	TRBJ2-1	CASGFKFYEQFF
TRBV11-2	TRBJ2-1	CASSPRLAATYNEQFF
TRBV5-1	TRBJ1-1	CASSSRAEMNTEAFF
TRBV11-2	TRBJ2-1	CASRSLRARYNEQFF
TRBV4-1	TRBJ2-4	CASSQVPGNIQYF
TRBV12-3/TRBV12-4	TRBJ1-1	CASLANTEAFF
TRBV2	TRBJ2-1	CASSARGRDRGQVYNEQFF
TRBV12-3/TRBV12-4	TRBJ1-5	CASSPKDGSNQPQHF
TRBV5-1	TRBJ2-3	CASSLGHPTDTQYF
TRBV19	TRBJ2-4	CASSNTGQGVNKNIQYF